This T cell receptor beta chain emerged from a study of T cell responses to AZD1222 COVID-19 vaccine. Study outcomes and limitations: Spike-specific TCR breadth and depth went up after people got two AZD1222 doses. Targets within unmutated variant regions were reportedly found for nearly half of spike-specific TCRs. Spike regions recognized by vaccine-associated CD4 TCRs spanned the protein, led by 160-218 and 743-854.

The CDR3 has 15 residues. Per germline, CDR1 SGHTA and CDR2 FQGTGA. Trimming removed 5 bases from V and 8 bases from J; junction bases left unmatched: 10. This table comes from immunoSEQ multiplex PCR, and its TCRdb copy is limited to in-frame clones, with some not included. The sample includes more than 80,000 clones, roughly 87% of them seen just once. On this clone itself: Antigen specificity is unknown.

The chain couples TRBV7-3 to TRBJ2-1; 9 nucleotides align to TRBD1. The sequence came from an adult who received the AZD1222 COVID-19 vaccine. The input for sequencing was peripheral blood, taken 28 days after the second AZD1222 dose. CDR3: CASSLGTGMLDEQFF. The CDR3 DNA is TGTGCCAGCAGCCTGGGGACAGGGATGCTCGATGAGCAGTTCTTC.